This T cell receptor (beta chain) was observed in a study of cytomegalovirus exposure and HLA in healthy donors. PCR amplification relied on 60 Vbeta primers (plus 13 Jbeta primers). TCRdb's table, derived via immunoSEQ multiplex PCR, lists solely in-frame clones and lacks some. The sample lists around 190,000 clones, 80% occurring once. General study points: When analyzed later, a missense DCLRE1C variant was found to be linked to TCR beta V- and J-gene trimming. Both high specificity and high sensitivity reportedly marked the classifier's diagnosis of cytomegalovirus status. Of the V segments, some could not be distinguished, including TRBV6-2 and TRBV6-3, and were excluded. By a later analysis, the bulk of CMV-associated TCR beta chains appeared HLA-restricted.

In its sample, this clone was seen once. The antigen is undetermined. Trimming removed 3 bases from V and 7 bases from J; junction bases left unmatched: 18. Looked up from germline, CDR1 is SGDLS and CDR2 is YYNGEE. The CDR3 consists of 18 residues. Sequenced: PBMCs. The genes are TRBV9 and TRBJ1-4, with TRBD1 matching 7 bases. The receptor was derived from a man between 35 and 55 years old in good health and CMV-seronegative. CDR3 amino acids: CASSASPRLKGAGEKLFF. CDR3 nucleotides: TGTGCCAGCAGCGCTTCGCCCCGACTGAAGGGGGCGGGTGAAAAACTGTTTTTT.